Presented here are 10 T cell receptor beta chains from one specimen sequenced in a study of cytomegalovirus exposure and HLA in healthy donors. The PCR contained 60 Vbeta and 13 Jbeta primers. Repertoires were generated with immunoSEQ multiplex PCR, while TCRdb's copy carries only in-frame clones and drops some. This sample yields a few hundred thousand clones, of which approximately 82% are seen a single time; approximately 8.4% belongs to the top ten. The sequenced sample consisted of PBMCs. The source of these receptors is a woman aged 55 to 70 in good health and CMV-seropositive.

The V and J genes are TRBV7-9 and TRBJ2-1, with D perhaps TRBD2 (5 bases). Germline V lookup: CDR1 SEHNR, CDR2 FQNEAQ (reference sequence). The V and J ends lost 7 bases and 8 bases respectively, with 15 bases between them. CDR3 length: 13 residues. The CDR3 spells CASNRWVEDEQFF. CDR3 sequence (DNA): TGTGCCAGCAACCGCTGGGTGGAGGATGAGCAGTTCTTC.

This chain joins TRBV30 and TRBJ1-5, with D possibly being TRBD1 (6 bases). This CDR3 spans 13 amino acids. The ends were cut back, 2 bases at V and 6 bases at J, with 11 bases in the middle. Germline V CDR1 and CDR2: GTSNPN, SVGIG (reference sequence). CDR3 coding DNA: TGTGCCTGGAGTCCAGGACAGTTTCAGCCCCAGCATTTT. It yields the protein CAWSPGQFQPQHF.

The rearrangement joins TRBV27 to TRBJ2-7; 7 bases fit TRBD2. Germline-derived CDR1 and CDR2 are MNHEY and SMNVEV (reference sequence). The CDR3 contains 13 residues. The trim removed 2 bases at V and 7 bases at J, leaving 5 bases unmatched. CDR3: CASSLTGGREQYF. In DNA form, the CDR3 reads TGTGCCAGCAGTTTAACGGGAGGACGGGAGCAGTACTTC.

This chain joins TRBV6-1 and TRBJ1-1, with 7 positions matching TRBD1. Germline V CDR1 and CDR2: MNHNS, SASEGT. CDR3 length: 13 residues. Trimming cost V 7 bases and J 6 bases; bases outside gene matches: 8. CDR3 in amino acids: CASKKGGIAEAFF. The CDR3 DNA reads TGTGCCAGCAAGAAAGGGGGCATCGCTGAAGCTTTCTTT.

This clone was recorded only once. The V and J genes are TRBV14 and TRBJ2-1; the match to TRBD2 covers 8 bases. This CDR3 region has 17 residues. The junction had 8 bases not matched to a gene; V was cut back by 0 bases and J by 4 bases. Germline V gene sequence: CDR1 SGHDN, CDR2 FVKESK. CDR3 bases: TGTGCCAGCAGCCAAGATAGAGCGGGAGTGATTTACAATGAGCAGTTCTTC. Protein: CASSQDRAGVIYNEQFF.

The J gene is TRBJ1-1, the V gene TRBV7-2; D not resolved. This CDR3 has 10 residues. Germline V gene sequence: CDR1 SGHTA, CDR2 FQGNSA. V was clipped by 11 bases and J by 1 base, with 5 bases between them. The CDR3 region is CARGNTEAFF. DNA for the CDR3: TGTGCCCGCGGGAACACTGAAGCTTTCTTT.

This clone was detected once. CDR3 sequence reads: CASSVGTVLAKNIQYF. The CDR3 DNA reads as TGTGCCAGTAGTGTAGGGACAGTCCTAGCCAAAAACATTCAGTACTTC. This sequence joins TRBV19 and TRBJ2-4; 7 nucleotides match TRBD1. After removal of 5 bases from V and 0 bases from J, the junction contained 7 bases not matched to a gene. The germline V gene has CDR1 LNHDA and CDR2 SQIVND (reference sequence). The CDR3 length is 16 residues.

V is TRBV2 and J is TRBJ2-2; 7 nucleotides align to TRBD1. This CDR3 is 15 amino acids long. Germline assignment: CDR1 SNHLY and CDR2 FYNNEI. The J segment lost 1 base and the V segment lost 6 bases, leaving 5 bases of the junction unmatched. In DNA, the CDR3 is TGTGCCAGCAGCGCTAGGACAGGGAACACCGGGGAGCTGTTTTTT. It translates to CASSARTGNTGELFF.

The CDR3 bases are TGTGCCACCCGGCGCGGGACTAGCGGGAGCTCCTACAATGAGCAGTTCTTC. Its translation is CATRRGTSGSSYNEQFF. V gene TRBV5-7 combines with J gene TRBJ2-1; 14 bases fit TRBD2. TRBV5-7 is an ORF, with its function uncertain. The CDR3 consists of 17 residues. The V gene end was trimmed by 9 bases and the J gene end by 0 bases; junction bases not matched to a gene: 8.

This clone appeared once. The rearrangement links TRBV27 to TRBJ1-2; D is ambiguous. The CDR3 runs to 14 residues. Deletions cut 0 bases from V and 4 bases from J, with 9 bases between. Germline lookup yields CDR1 MNHEY and CDR2 SMNVEV (reference sequence). CDR3 DNA sequence: TGTGCCAGCAGTTTATCTTCCGTGTCCTATGGCTACACCTTC. This encodes CASSLSSVSYGYTF.